The next 4 T cell receptor beta chains were all read from a single sample in a study of post-analysis software for immune sequencing data. Unique molecular identifiers had been added to the TCR beta cDNA libraries. TCRdb processed the PCR reads anew with MiXCR; each CDR3 protein has one entry. This sample carries roughly 410,000 distinct CDR3 sequences, 30% to 45% of them seen once, and the ten largest clones take roughly 13%. Study results and caveats: With TRBV5-6, TRBV5-1 and TRBV20-1 included, roughly five TRBV segments were more frequent in patients than in controls.

Their antigens remain unidentified. Sequenced sample: blood. These receptors were taken from a girl aged 10 to 17 with multiple sclerosis.

This clonotype came up a few times. This chain connects TRBV5-1 to TRBJ2-3; TRBD2 agrees at 13 bases. The V segment lost 0 bases and the J segment 1 base; nucleotides outside the gene matches: 2. CDR1 and CDR2 from the germline V gene are SGHRS and YFSETQ. The CDR3 has 17 amino acids. Here the CDR3 DNA reads TGCGCCAGCAGCTTGGATACTAGCGGGGGGGGCACAGATACGCAGTATTTT. Translating gives CASSLDTSGGGTDTQYF.

In regard to this clonotype: This CDR3 is missing its conserved last phenylalanine or tryptophan, likely due to a read error. The V gene is TRBV7-9, the J gene TRBJ2-1, with D tentatively TRBD1 (6 bases). The CDR3 contains 15 residues. The germline V and J ends were trimmed by 5 bases and 0 bases, with 11 bases remaining between them. In germline, CDR1 is SEHNR, CDR2 FQNEAQ (reference sequence). The CDR3 sequence is CASSPDRSSYNEQFC. The CDR3 DNA is TGTGCCAGCAGCCCAGACAGGAGCTCCTACAATGAGCAGTTCTGC.

V gene TRBV29-1 combines with J gene TRBJ1-1; the D is unclear. In germline, CDR1 is SQVTM, CDR2 ANQGSEA. The CDR3 has 11 residues. Deletions cut 2 bases from V and 8 bases from J, with 9 bases between. The CDR3 loop reads CSVENASEAFF. CDR3 sequence (DNA): TGCAGCGTTGAAAACGCCAGCGAAGCTTTCTTT. Looking up the rest from reference TRBV29-1 and TRBJ1-1 gives the full variable domain: SAVISQKPSRDICQRGTSLTIQCQVDSQVTMMFWYRQQPGQSLTLIATANQGSEATYESGFVIDKFPISRPNLTFSTLTVSNMSPEDSSIYLCSVENASEAFFGQGTRLTVV.

The chain carries TRBV18 and TRBJ2-1; 8 nucleotides line up with TRBD1. The CDR3 loop spans 15 amino acids. Germline values: CDR1 KGHSH, CDR2 LQKENI. Trimming cost V 0 bases and J 4 bases; bases outside gene matches: 2. The DNA for the CDR3 is TGTGCCAGCTCACCACCAGGGACAGGTTACAATGAGCAGTTCTTC. Its translation: CASSPPGTGYNEQFF.